The 17 T cell receptor beta chains presented below share a single source sample, sequenced in a study of cytomegalovirus exposure and HLA in healthy donors (dated by TCRdb to between 2016 and 2019). Libraries were made using the immunoSEQ multiplex PCR assay. The multiplex PCR relied on a mix of 60 forward primers for TCR Vbeta segments and 13 reverse primers for TCR Jbeta segments. What TCRdb holds here is the immuneACCESS table cut down to in-frame rearrangements. Part of the clones is not present; checked against another copy, under half of the missing clones reflect an unresolved V gene, and the others are unexplained. The sample table shows under 150,000 clones, and 82% are seen once. The ten largest clonotypes hold about 2.3% of the sample. Material: PBMCs. All receptors come from a male donor in good health and CMV-seronegative.

The chain employs TRBV4-1 and TRBJ2-7; 7 nucleotides align to TRBD1. This CDR3 region has 14 residues. The trim removed 1 base at V and 6 bases at J, leaving 6 bases unmatched. CDR1 MGHRA and CDR2 YSYEKL come from the germline V gene. This CDR3 is CASSQGDSAREQYF. In nucleotides, the CDR3 is TGCGCCAGCAGCCAAGGGGACAGCGCTCGCGAGCAGTACTTC.

This clone turned up a few times. The chain couples TRBV7-2 to TRBJ1-2, with D perhaps matching TRBD1 (5 bases). The germline V gene encodes CDR1 SGHTA and CDR2 FQGNSA. The length of the CDR3 is 14 residues. V was shortened by 1 base and J by 4 bases, with 10 bases between the two germline ends. The CDR3 spells CASSLGGESYGYTF. The DNA of the CDR3 is TGTGCCAGCAGCTTAGGGGGGGAGAGCTATGGCTACACCTTC.

Points on this clone: The same CDR3 is also encoded by other DNA sequences in this sample. The chain combines TRBV7-2 with TRBJ2-7; 7 nucleotides line up with TRBD2. Germline CDR1 reads SGHTA; CDR2 reads FQGNSA. J was trimmed by 2 bases and V by 1 base; bases with no gene match: 17. The CDR3 is 19 amino acids. The CDR3 here is CASSLDFGWRETYTYEQYF. CDR3 DNA: TGTGCCAGCAGCTTAGACTTTGGTTGGCGGGAGACCTACACCTACGAGCAGTACTTC.

This chain connects TRBV7-9 to TRBJ2-3; D remains unclear. CDR3 length: 14 amino acids. The V end lost 7 bases, the J end lost 0 bases, and 11 bases lay between the germline ends. Germline V gene lookup returns CDR1 SEHNR and CDR2 FQNEAQ (reference sequence). As DNA, the CDR3 is TGTGCCAGCATCCGCTTAGCTAGCACAGATACGCAGTATTTT. Its translation is CASIRLASTDTQYF. The entire variable domain, with the rest obtained from reference TRBV7-9 and TRBJ2-3, is as follows: DTGVSQNPRHKITKRGQNVTFRCDPISEHNRLYWYRQTLGQGPEFLTYFQNEAQLEKSRLLSDRFSAERPKGSFSTLEIQRTEQGDSAMYLCASIRLASTDTQYFGPGTRLTVL.

This clone has just one count. The chain combines TRBV6-7 with TRBJ2-3; 13 bases fit TRBD2. TRBV6-7 is classed as an ORF, of uncertain function. V lost 8 bases to trimming and J lost 2 bases; unmatched junction nucleotides: 13. The CDR3 sequence is 18 residues long. The CDR3, as DNA: TGTGCCAGCGATCCATCCAATACTAGCGGGAGGGCCACAGATACGCAGTATTTT. Translation: CASDPSNTSGRATDTQYF.

The V and J genes are TRBV20-1 and TRBJ2-7; perhaps TRBD2 as D (5 bases). This CDR3 has 11 amino acids. The germline CDR1 and CDR2 sequences are DFQATT and SNEGSKA (reference sequence). The CDR3 DNA reads as TGCAGACCTAGCTCCACCTACGAGCAGTACTTC. It translates to CRPSSTYEQYF.

The chain has TRBV28 and TRBJ2-1; possibly TRBD2 for D (5 bases). The CDR3 runs 14 residues. In germline, CDR1 is MDHEN, CDR2 SYDVKM. Trimming stripped 3 bases from V and 9 bases from J, with 15 bases between. In nucleotides, the CDR3 is TGTGCCAGCAGTTTTATGTGGGAGCGGAGTGAGCAGTTCTTC. Its translation: CASSFMWERSEQFF. Full variable domain (missing parts from reference TRBV28 and TRBJ2-1): DVKVTQSSRYLVKRTGEKVFLECVQDMDHENMFWYRQDPGLGLRLIYFSYDVKMKEKGDIPEGYSVSREKKERFSLILESASTNQTSMYLCASSFMWERSEQFFGPGTRLTVL.

This clone turned up a few times. The chain combines TRBV5-1 with TRBJ2-1, with TRBD1 matching over 10 bases. CDR3 length equals 15 residues. CDR1 and CDR2 (germline): SGHRS, YFSETQ. The J segment lost 5 bases and the V segment lost 4 bases, leaving 6 bases of the junction unmatched. Written as DNA, the CDR3 is TGCGCCAGCAGCCCCAGACAGGGGGCCCACAATGAGCAGTTCTTC. This gives the protein CASSPRQGAHNEQFF. Supplemented by reference TRBV5-1 and TRBJ2-1, the full variable domain reads KAGVTQTPRYLIKTRGQQVTLSCSPISGHRSVSWYQQTPGQGLQFLFEYFSETQRNKGNFPGRFSGRQFSNSRSEMNVSTLELGDSALYLCASSPRQGAHNEQFFGPGTRLTVL.

V is TRBV4-1 and J is TRBJ2-5; TRBD2 matches at 7 bases. Unmatched junction bases numbered 5, after V lost 6 bases and J lost 4 bases. Germline-derived CDR1 and CDR2 are MGHRA and YSYEKL. The CDR3 spans 13 residues. The CDR3 DNA sequence: TGCGCCAGCAGACGGGAGGCGGGAGAGACCCAGTACTTC. It encodes CASRREAGETQYF.

The table lists this clone with a few counts. The rearrangement links TRBV27 to TRBJ1-1; perhaps TRBD1 as D (5 bases). This CDR3 comprises 13 residues. V was cut by 6 bases and J by 2 bases, with 10 bases left in between. Looked up from germline, CDR1 is MNHEY and CDR2 is SMNVEV (reference sequence). The CDR3 sequence: CASRGGLNTEAFF. CDR3 nucleotides: TGTGCCAGCAGGGGGGGACTTAACACTGAAGCTTTCTTT.

The chain is built from TRBV4-3 and TRBJ1-4, with a possible D match to TRBD1 (5 bases). This CDR3 comprises 14 residues. Between the trimmed V and J ends, which lost 0 bases and 5 bases, there was a span of 7 bases. CDR1 and CDR2 from the germline V gene are LGHNA and YSLEER. The chain's CDR3 is CASSQEPGNEKLFF. The CDR3 DNA sequence: TGCGCCAGCAGCCAAGAGCCAGGGAATGAAAAACTGTTTTTT.

The rearrangement uses TRBV6-5 and TRBJ1-3; D uncertain. V lost 5 bases and J lost 5, with 7 bases in between. Germline assignment: CDR1 MNHEY and CDR2 SVGAGI. This CDR3 has 12 amino acids. The CDR3 nucleotides are TGTGCCAGCAGTCTTGACAGAAACACCATATATTTT. Protein: CASSLDRNTIYF.

DNA of the CDR3: TGCGCCAGCAGCCAAGATTCGGACAGATCGACTGGCGAGCAGTACTTC. Its translation is CASSQDSDRSTGEQYF. The rearrangement uses TRBV4-1 and TRBJ2-7, with D possibly being TRBD1 (6 bases). V was pared by 0 bases and J by 6 bases, with 18 bases between. Germline values: CDR1 MGHRA, CDR2 YSYEKL. The length of the CDR3 is 16 residues.

The chain couples TRBV7-9 to TRBJ2-7; a possible D gene is TRBD1 (5 bases). Germline CDR1 SEHNR, CDR2 FQNEAQ (reference sequence). The CDR3 length is 17 residues. Trimming left V 4 bases short and J 2 bases short, with 21 bases between. The CDR3: CASSSNRQIQTAYEQYF. CDR3 nucleotide sequence: TGTGCCAGCAGCTCAAACCGACAGATCCAGACCGCCTACGAGCAGTACTTC.

This chain joins TRBV2 and TRBJ2-1; 9 nucleotides line up with TRBD2. The CDR3 is 15 residues long. Germline trimming cut 3 bases from V and 1 base from J; bases unmatched to any gene: 1. Per germline, CDR1 SNHLY and CDR2 FYNNEI. CDR3 coding DNA: TGTGCCAGCAGTGATAGCGGGAGATCCTACAATGAGCAGTTCTTC. Its protein is CASSDSGRSYNEQFF.

This chain links TRBV5-5 with TRBJ2-7, with 7 bases aligning to TRBD1. V was clipped by 3 bases and J by 4 bases; unmatched bases: 4. From germline, CDR1 is SGHKS and CDR2 YYEKEE (reference sequence). The CDR3 has 13 residues. The CDR3 DNA is TGTGCCAGCAGCTCAGGGGGTTGGTACGAGCAGTACTTC. It yields the protein CASSSGGWYEQYF.

The chain has TRBV6-5 and TRBJ2-1, with D tentatively TRBD2 (5 bases). Germline lookup yields CDR1 MNHEY and CDR2 SVGAGI. This CDR3 is built from 13 residues. V lost 7 bases and J 5 bases, leaving 12 bases between the germline ends. This chain's CDR3 is CASTPSRHNEQFF. The CDR3 DNA reads as TGTGCCAGCACCCCTAGCCGGCACAATGAGCAGTTCTTC.